This note documents a single T cell receptor beta chain sequence. V was clipped by 3 bases and J by 4 bases; unmatched bases: 7. CDR3 length: 16 residues. Per germline, CDR1 MNHEY and CDR2 SMNVEV (reference sequence). Clones were read by immunoSEQ multiplex PCR, and TCRdb kept only the in-frame ones, dropping some. The sample includes some 90,000 clones, more than 70% of them seen just once. The time point: pretreatment peripheral blood. The sample originates from a study of PD-L1 blockade in urothelial cancer. This clonotype originated in an elderly woman with urothelial cancer. Sequenced material: PBMCs, taken around atezolizumab (anti-PD-L1) treatment. The V gene is TRBV27, the J gene TRBJ2-5, with 11 bases matching TRBD1. The CDR3 is CASSLLGQGVRETQYF. In DNA form, the CDR3 reads TGTGCCAGCAGTTTGTTGGGACAGGGGGTTCGAGAGACCCAGTACTTC.